This T cell receptor beta chain was retrieved from a study of chemoradiotherapy in HPV16-positive cancers. Study-level background: A couple of HPV16-positive patients' cells yielded candidate HPV-specific clones and common motifs. General study results and limits: HPV-specific T cells were functionally defined from only a couple of HPV16-positive patients. During treatment, candidate HPV-specific clones and E7-related motifs expanded in tumor. Better recurrence-free survival went with HPV-responsive T-cell expansion in HPV16-positive patients.

For this clone: Antigen specificity is unknown.

TCRdb keeps only in-frame clones here, not all; method: immunoSEQ multiplex PCR. The table includes some 11,000 clones, roughly 81% detected once. CDR1 is WNHNN, CDR2 SYGVQD, per germline (reference sequence). The CDR3 extends over 14 amino acids. Losses at the gene ends were 6 bases for V and 3 bases for J; bases not matched to a gene: 6. Sampling was done from a patient who underwent chemoradiotherapy. This chain uses TRBV10-1 with TRBJ2-3; 7 nucleotides match TRBD2. The origin of this receptor is a human donor with HPV-associated anogenital cancer. The CDR3, as DNA: TGCGCCAGCAGCCTAGCGGTTGGGACAGATACGCAGTATTTT. Residues: CASSLAVGTDTQYF.